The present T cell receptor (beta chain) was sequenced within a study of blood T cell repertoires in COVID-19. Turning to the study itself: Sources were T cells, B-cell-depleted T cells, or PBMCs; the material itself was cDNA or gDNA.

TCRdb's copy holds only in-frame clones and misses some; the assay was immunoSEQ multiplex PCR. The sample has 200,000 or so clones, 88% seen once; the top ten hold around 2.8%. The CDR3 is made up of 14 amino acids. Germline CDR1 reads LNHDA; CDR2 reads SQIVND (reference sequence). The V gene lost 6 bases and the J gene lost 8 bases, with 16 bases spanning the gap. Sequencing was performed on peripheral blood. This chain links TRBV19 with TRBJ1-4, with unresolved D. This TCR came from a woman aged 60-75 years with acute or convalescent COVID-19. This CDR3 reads CASREQRTKEKLFF. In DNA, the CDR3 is TGTGCCAGTAGAGAACAGCGGACGAAGGAAAAACTGTTTTTT.